This TCR beta chain emerged from a study of human T cells and chemical hapten exposure. Background on the study: The patch tests put 0.01% DPC on the skin of the upper back and were read 6 days later. Study-wide points: DPC sensitization did not alter TCRs above 1 in 1000 frequency. More PT1 expanded TCRs went with higher patch test scores.

The library tagged individual cDNA molecules with unique molecular identifiers. In TCRdb, the RACE reads were re-called with MiXCR into one record per CDR3 protein. The sample shows tens of thousands of distinct CDR3 sequences, approximately 10% of them seen only once. In regard to this clonotype: Its target is unknown. One base away lies a much larger clone, so this may be a sequencing read error.

Sample time point: patch test 2, 6 weeks after DPC sensitization. The treatment denotes: therapeutic diphenylcyclopropenone sensitization with weekly scalp DPC. Germline assignment: CDR1 MNHEY and CDR2 SVGAGI. The CDR3 totals 14 residues. After removal of 8 bases from V and 5 bases from J, the junction contained 6 bases not matched to a gene. The chain carries TRBV6-5 and TRBJ2-1; 10 bases agree with TRBD1. The input for sequencing was whole blood, taken in connection with sensitization to the hapten diphenylcyclopropenone (DPC). The clonotype originates from a woman in her forties or fifties with alopecia areata. Some clones in this sample may be carry-over from other donors' samples. The CDR3, as DNA: TGTGCCAGCGGCAGACAGGGGGCTGACAATGAGCAGTTCTTC. As protein: CASGRQGADNEQFF.